This TCR beta chain was captured in a study of blood T cell repertoires in COVID-19. Study-wide context: The origin of the acute and convalescent COVID-19 samples was the United States, Italy and Spain.

The repertoire was sequenced with immunoSEQ multiplex PCR; TCRdb's copy has only in-frame clones and lacks some. The sample yields 300,000 to 400,000 clones, more than 75% seen once. The germline V gene encodes CDR1 LNHDA and CDR2 SQIVND (reference sequence). Trimming took 1 base from V and 1 from J, leaving 10 bases between them. The CDR3 covers 15 residues. This chain connects TRBV19 to TRBJ2-5, with D possibly matching TRBD1 (5 bases). The sample was peripheral blood. This receptor was taken from a woman aged 50 to 60 with active or convalescent COVID-19. This CDR3 reads CASSIGQLIQETQYF. The CDR3 DNA reads TGTGCCAGTAGTATAGGACAGCTGATCCAAGAGACCCAGTACTTC.